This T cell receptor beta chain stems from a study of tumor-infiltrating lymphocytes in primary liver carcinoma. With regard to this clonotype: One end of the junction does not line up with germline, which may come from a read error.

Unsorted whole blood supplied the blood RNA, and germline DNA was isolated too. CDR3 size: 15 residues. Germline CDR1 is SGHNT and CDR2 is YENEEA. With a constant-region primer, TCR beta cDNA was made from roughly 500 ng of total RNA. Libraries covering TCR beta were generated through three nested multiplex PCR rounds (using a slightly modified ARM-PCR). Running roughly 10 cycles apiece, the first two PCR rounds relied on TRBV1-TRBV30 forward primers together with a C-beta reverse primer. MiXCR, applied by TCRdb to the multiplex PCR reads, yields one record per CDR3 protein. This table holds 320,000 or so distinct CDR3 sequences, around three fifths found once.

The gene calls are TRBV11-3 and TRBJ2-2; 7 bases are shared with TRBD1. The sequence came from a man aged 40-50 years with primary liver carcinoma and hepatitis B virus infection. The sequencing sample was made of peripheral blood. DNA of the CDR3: TGTGCCAGCAGCACACAGGGGACGAACACAGGGGAGCTGTTTTTT. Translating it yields CASSTQGTNTGELFF.